These T cell receptor beta chains were read from a single sample in a study of T cell repertoires in aging, cancer and after chemotherapy. TCRdb itself ran the multiplex PCR reads through MiXCR, one entry per CDR3 protein. The sample yields about 6,200 distinct CDR3 sequences, around 30% seen once. The sequenced sample was blood. The receptors derive from a human donor with a blood cancer. CDR3s include the opening cysteine and the closing phenylalanine or tryptophan. A D gene is named only where the DNA matches it firmly. Some rows have no size entry. The others give once, few or many, or a class for an expanded clone.

abundance: NA; d_gene: TRBD1; v_gene: TRBV18; j_gene: TRBJ2-5; CDR3aa: CASSGPTGTGIQETQYF; CDR3nt: TGTGCCAGCTCAGGGCCGACCGGGACAGGGATACAAGAGACCCAGTACTTC
abundance: medium-sized; d_gene: NA; v_gene: TRBV29-1; j_gene: TRBJ2-7; CDR3aa: CSVRTYEQYF; CDR3nt: TGCAGCGTTAGAACCTACGAGCAGTACTTC
abundance: NA; d_gene: NA; v_gene: TRBV6-1; j_gene: TRBJ2-7; CDR3aa: CASLLRDVEDEQYF; CDR3nt: TGTGCCAGCCTCTTGAGGGACGTAGAGGACGAGCAGTACTTC
abundance: medium-sized; d_gene: NA; v_gene: TRBV6-6; j_gene: TRBJ2-3; CDR3aa: CASSYSPGVADTQYF; CDR3nt: TGTGCCAGCAGTTACTCCCCCGGTGTGGCAGATACGCAGTATTTT
abundance: medium-sized; d_gene: TRBD1; v_gene: TRBV19; j_gene: TRBJ1-6; CDR3aa: CASSPTRQGGNSPLHF; CDR3nt: TGTGCCAGTAGTCCCACCCGACAGGGTGGTAATTCACCCCTCCACTTT
abundance: medium-sized; d_gene: NA; v_gene: TRBV18; j_gene: TRBJ2-5; CDR3aa: CASSPPSEETQYF; CDR3nt: TGTGCCAGCTCACCACCCTCGGAAGAGACCCAGTACTTC
abundance: few; d_gene: TRBD2; v_gene: TRBV6-5; j_gene: TRBJ2-7; CDR3aa: CASSSIAGRGGGYEQYF; CDR3nt: TGTGCCAGCAGTTCCATCGCCGGGAGGGGTGGAGGCTACGAGCAGTACTTC
abundance: NA; d_gene: NA; v_gene: TRBV2; j_gene: TRBJ2-2; CDR3aa: CASRDDTGGGTGELFF; CDR3nt: TGTGCCAGCAGGGATGACACGGGCGGTGGCACCGGGGAGCTGTTTTTT
abundance: NA; d_gene: NA; v_gene: TRBV7-2; j_gene: TRBJ1-1; CDR3aa: CARSFAPLAEAFF; CDR3nt: TGTGCCAGAAGCTTTGCCCCCCTCGCCGAAGCTTTCTTT
abundance: few; d_gene: NA; v_gene: TRBV5-1; j_gene: TRBJ2-2; CDR3aa: CASSWRVTGELFF; CDR3nt: TGCGCCAGCAGCTGGAGGGTCACCGGGGAGCTGTTTTTT
abundance: NA; d_gene: NA; v_gene: TRBV21-1; j_gene: TRBJ2-2; CDR3aa: CASSGECPGELFF; CDR3nt: TGTGCCAGCAGTGGGGAGTGCCCCGGGGAGCTGTTTTTT
abundance: few; d_gene: NA; v_gene: TRBV12-3/TRBV12-4; j_gene: TRBJ1-4; CDR3aa: CASSYRDFNEKLFF; CDR3nt: TGTGCCAGCAGCTACAGGGACTTTAATGAAAAACTGTTTTTT
abundance: few; d_gene: TRBD1; v_gene: TRBV5-5; j_gene: TRBJ1-5; CDR3aa: CASSLLGTGLESAQHF; CDR3nt: TGTGCCAGCAGCTTACTGGGGACAGGCTTAGAATCGGCCCAGCATTTT
abundance: medium-sized; d_gene: NA; v_gene: TRBV6-6; j_gene: TRBJ2-3; CDR3aa: CASVGHTVTDTQYF; CDR3nt: TGTGCCAGCGTGGGACATACTGTCACAGATACGCAGTATTTT
abundance: few; d_gene: NA; v_gene: TRBV12-3/TRBV12-4; j_gene: TRBJ2-3; CDR3aa: CASSFGSTDTQYF; CDR3nt: TGTGCCAGCAGTTTCGGGAGCACAGATACGCAGTATTTT
abundance: NA; d_gene: TRBD2; v_gene: TRBV4-2; j_gene: TRBJ2-1; CDR3aa: CASSQIAGEMYNEQFF; CDR3nt: TGTGCCAGCAGCCAAATAGCGGGAGAGATGTACAATGAGCAGTTCTTC
abundance: once; d_gene: TRBD1; v_gene: TRBV9; j_gene: TRBJ1-1; CDR3aa: CASSVGGQGVREAFF; CDR3nt: TGTGCCAGCAGCGTAGGGGGACAGGGGGTGAGGGAAGCTTTCTTT